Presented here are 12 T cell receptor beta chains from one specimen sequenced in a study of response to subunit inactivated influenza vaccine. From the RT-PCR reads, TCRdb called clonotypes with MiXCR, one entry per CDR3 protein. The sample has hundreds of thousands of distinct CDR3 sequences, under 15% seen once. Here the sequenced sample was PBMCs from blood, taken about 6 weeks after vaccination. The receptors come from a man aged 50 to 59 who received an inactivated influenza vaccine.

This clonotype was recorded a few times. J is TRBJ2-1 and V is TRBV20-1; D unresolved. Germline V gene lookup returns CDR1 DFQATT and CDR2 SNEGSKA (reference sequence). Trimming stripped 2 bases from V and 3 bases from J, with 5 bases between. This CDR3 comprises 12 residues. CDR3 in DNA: TGCAGTGCTAGACAAGACTACAATGAGCAGTTCTTC. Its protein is CSARQDYNEQFF.

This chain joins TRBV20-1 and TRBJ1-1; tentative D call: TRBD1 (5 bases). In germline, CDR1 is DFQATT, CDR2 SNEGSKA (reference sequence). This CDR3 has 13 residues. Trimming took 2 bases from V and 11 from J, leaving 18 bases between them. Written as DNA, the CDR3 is TGCAGTGCTAGACCCCGGGGGGAGGAAAGGGCTTTCTTT. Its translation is CSARPRGEERAFF.

The CDR3 coding sequence is TGCGCCAGCAGCCCATCTTCCGGGATTTTAGGGACCGGGGAGCTGTTTTTT. The encoded protein is CASSPSSGILGTGELFF. The chain uses TRBV5-1 and TRBJ2-2; tentatively, D is TRBD2 (5 bases). The germline gives CDR1 SGHRS, CDR2 YFSETQ. V lost 4 bases and J 5 bases, leaving 21 bases between the germline ends. The CDR3 length is 17 residues.

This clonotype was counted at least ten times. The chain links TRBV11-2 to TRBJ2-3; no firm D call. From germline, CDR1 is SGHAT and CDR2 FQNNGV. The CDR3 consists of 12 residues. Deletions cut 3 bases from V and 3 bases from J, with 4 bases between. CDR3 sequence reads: CASSFMTDTQYF. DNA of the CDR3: TGTGCCAGCAGCTTTATGACAGATACGCAGTATTTT.

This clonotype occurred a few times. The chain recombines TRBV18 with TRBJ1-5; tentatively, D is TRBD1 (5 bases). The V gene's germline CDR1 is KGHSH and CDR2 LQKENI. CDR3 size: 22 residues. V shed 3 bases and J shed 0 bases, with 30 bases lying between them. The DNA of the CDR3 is TGTGCCAGCTCACCCCGTGGTTTAGGGGACGGGAGCCCCAGTTATAGCAATCAGCCCCAGCATTTT. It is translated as CASSPRGLGDGSPSYSNQPQHF.

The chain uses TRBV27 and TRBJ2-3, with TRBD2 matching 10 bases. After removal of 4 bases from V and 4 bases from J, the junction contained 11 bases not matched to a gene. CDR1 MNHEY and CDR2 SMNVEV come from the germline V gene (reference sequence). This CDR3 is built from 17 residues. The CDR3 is CASSSIPLAGVADTQYF. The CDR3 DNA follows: TGTGCCAGCAGTTCTATACCCCTAGCGGGAGTAGCAGATACGCAGTATTTT.

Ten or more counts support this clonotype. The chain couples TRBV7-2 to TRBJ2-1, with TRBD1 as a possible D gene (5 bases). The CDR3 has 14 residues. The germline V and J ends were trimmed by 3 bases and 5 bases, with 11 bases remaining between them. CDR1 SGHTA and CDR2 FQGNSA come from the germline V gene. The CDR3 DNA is TGTGCCAGCAGCTTGGCAGGGCCCCACAATGAGCAGTTCTTC. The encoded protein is CASSLAGPHNEQFF.

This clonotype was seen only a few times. CDR3 residues: CASSLRPGADPGQPQHF. CDR3 DNA sequence: TGTGCCAGCAGTTTAAGGCCAGGGGCGGATCCAGGGCAGCCCCAGCATTTT. The rearrangement links TRBV28 to TRBJ1-5; TRBD1 is a possible D gene (6 bases). CDR1 is MDHEN, CDR2 SYDVKM, per germline. V was trimmed by 2 bases and J by 7 bases, leaving 21 bases between them. The CDR3 consists of 17 residues.

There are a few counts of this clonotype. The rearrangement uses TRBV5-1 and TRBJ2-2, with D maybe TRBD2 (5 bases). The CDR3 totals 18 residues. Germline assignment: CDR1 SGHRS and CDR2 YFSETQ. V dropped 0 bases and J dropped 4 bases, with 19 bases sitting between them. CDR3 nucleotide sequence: TGCGCCAGCAGCTTGGGGTCCGGGGTTAACCTGGGCACCGGGGAGCTGTTTTTT. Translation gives CASSLGSGVNLGTGELFF. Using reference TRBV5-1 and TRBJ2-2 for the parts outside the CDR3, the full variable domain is KAGVTQTPRYLIKTRGQQVTLSCSPISGHRSVSWYQQTPGQGLQFLFEYFSETQRNKGNFPGRFSGRQFSNSRSEMNVSTLELGDSALYLCASSLGSGVNLGTGELFFGEGSRLTVL.

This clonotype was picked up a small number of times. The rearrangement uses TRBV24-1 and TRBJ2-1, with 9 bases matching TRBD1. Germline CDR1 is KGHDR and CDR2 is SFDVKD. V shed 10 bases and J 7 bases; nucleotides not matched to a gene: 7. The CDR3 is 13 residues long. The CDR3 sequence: CATGQGTLNEQFF. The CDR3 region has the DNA TGTGCCACGGGACAGGGAACACTGAATGAGCAGTTCTTC.

CDR3 in DNA: TGTGCCAGCAGCTTTCGGACAGGCAGGATTTCACCCCTCCACTTT. Its translation is CASSFRTGRISPLHF. The V and J genes are TRBV5-6 and TRBJ1-6; 7 nucleotides align to TRBD1. Germline CDR1 and CDR2: SGHDT and YYEEEE. J lost 9 bases, V lost 2 bases, and 8 bases had no gene match. The CDR3 is 15 residues long.

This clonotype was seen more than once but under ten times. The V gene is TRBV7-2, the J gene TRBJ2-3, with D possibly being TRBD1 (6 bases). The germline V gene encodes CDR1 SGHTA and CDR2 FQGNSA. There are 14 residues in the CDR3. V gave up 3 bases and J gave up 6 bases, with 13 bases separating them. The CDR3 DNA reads TGTGCCAGCAGCTTTTCAGGGGCGCTGGATACGCAGTATTTT. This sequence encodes CASSFSGALDTQYF.